This T cell receptor (beta chain) was obtained from a study of T cells in Graves' hyperthyroidism and ophthalmopathy (dated by TCRdb to between 2019 and 2020). Turning to the overall study: A discovery cohort of 95 to 100 patients, approximately 45 with Graves' ophthalmopathy and fewer than 65 with stable Graves' hyperthyroidism, was used to find distinguishing TCR V-J signatures. The 95 to 100 discovery patients were randomly split 7:3 into training and test sets. The paper reports TCR Vbeta CDR3 sequencing of 130 to 150 peripheral blood samples: under 45 ophthalmopathy, fewer than 80 hyperthyroidism and 17 progressor patients. Prospective prediction of ophthalmopathy was tested in an independent validation cohort of 18 to 20 hyperthyroidism patients and some 17 patients who later progressed to ophthalmopathy. After blood sampling, hyperthyroidism patients were treated with methimazole at a starting dose of 30 mg daily, and ophthalmopathy patients were treated with high-dose intravenous methylprednisolone. In over five Graves' hyperthyroidism patients, the study also compared T-cell repertoires from thyroid tissue with T-cell repertoires from blood.

From the cysteine through the phenylalanine, the CDR3 covers 14 amino acids. Left in the record is the CDR3 DNA by itself, 42 bases read in frame from the first base. Relative to germline, V is missing 5 bases and J is missing 0 bases, with 5 bases of the junction outside any gene match. The germline V gene specifies SQVTM as CDR1 and ANQGSEA as CDR2. The TCR beta CDR3 regions were amplified from RNA transcripts. For the first round of RT-PCR on the TCR CDR3, the HTBI primer set was used together with the Qiagen OneStep RT-PCR kit. Libraries were constructed in a second round of multiplex PCR, after which size selection and purification were carried out. The libraries were sequenced on an Illumina HiSeq2000 using paired-end 100 bp reads. From the authors' description of their analysis: SOAPnuke was used to process the raw data, removing reads that contained adapters or uncalled bases, had a mean Phred below 15, or lacked an exact match to the constant primer or identifier. COPE v1.2.5 was used to merge high-quality paired reads, and clonotypes were defined as unique nucleotide sequences. Clonotypes were aligned to IMGT TRBV, TRBD and TRBJ reference segments using MiTCR v1.1. The analysis was restricted to V-J combinations with a frequency above 0.0001, which together covered roughly 99% of the repertoires. The TCS score was defined as F50 (clonal expansion) divided by E x V (chaos), with BLOSUM62-based TCRdist calculated between CDR3 peptides within each V-J. Welch's t-statistics and random forest reduced around 520 V-J features to some 14, which were used in a naive Bayes classifier (R e1071). The Morisita-Horn index was used to measure how similar the thyroid and blood repertoires were. TCRdb took the public reads, trimmed them with fastp at Q25, ran MiXCR for clone calling and kept in-frame beta chains. Each entry merges the rows of one CDR3 protein and shows their most common DNA and genes. The V and J calls follow TCRdb's processing rather than the paper's. This sample gives around 620,000 distinct CDR3 sequences in total; 40% to 55% of them show up just once. The top ten constitute roughly 19% of the sample.

Comment on this clonotype: The antigen this receptor binds is unknown. There are no base qualities to consult, and no much larger clone falls within one base.

Results and caveats for the whole study, not just this receptor: No statistical method was used to set the sample size in advance, and investigators knew the group allocation. In validation, progression to ophthalmopathy was predicted by the model with nearly 71% sensitivity and 72% to 80% specificity, a median of around 6.5 months before onset. Most expanded thyroid clonotypes (frequency above 0.001) were also detected in blood, a finding suggesting that blood repertoires may reflect thyroid immune responses. A 13 V-J signature model separated ophthalmopathy from stable hyperthyroidism, with 87.88% sensitivity and 81.08% specificity in cross-validation and 80%/75% in testing.

The study excluded patients with uncontrolled infections, other autoimmune diseases, pregnancy or lactation. Diagnoses relied on clinical symptoms, serum thyroxine and TRAb, thyroid ultrasound and orbital computed tomography. Total RNA was extracted with Trizol reagent, and quality was checked on an Agilent 2100 Bioanalyzer. Sequenced material: peripheral blood or thyroid tissue (not recorded which). The TCR originated in an adult woman with Graves' disease, either hyperthyroidism or ophthalmopathy (not recorded which). This chain is built from TRBV29-1 and TRBJ1-2; TRBD1 matches 8 bases in the middle. The nucleotides are TGCAGCGTTCGAGGGACAGGTCCTAACTATGGCTACACCTTC. Its protein product is CSVRGTGPNYGYTF.